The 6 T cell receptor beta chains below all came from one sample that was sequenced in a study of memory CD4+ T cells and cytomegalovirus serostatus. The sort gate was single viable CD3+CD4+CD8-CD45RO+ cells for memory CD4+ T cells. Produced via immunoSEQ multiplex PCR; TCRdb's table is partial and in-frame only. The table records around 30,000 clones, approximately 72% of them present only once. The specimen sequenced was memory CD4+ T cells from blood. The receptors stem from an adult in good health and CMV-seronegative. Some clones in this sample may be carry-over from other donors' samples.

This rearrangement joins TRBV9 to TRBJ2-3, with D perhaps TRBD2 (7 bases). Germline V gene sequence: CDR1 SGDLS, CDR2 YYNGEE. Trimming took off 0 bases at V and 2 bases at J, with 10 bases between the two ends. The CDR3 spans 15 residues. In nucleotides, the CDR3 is TGTGCCAGCAGCGTAGAGGGGGGGTTCACAGATACGCAGTATTTT. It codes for CASSVEGGFTDTQYF.

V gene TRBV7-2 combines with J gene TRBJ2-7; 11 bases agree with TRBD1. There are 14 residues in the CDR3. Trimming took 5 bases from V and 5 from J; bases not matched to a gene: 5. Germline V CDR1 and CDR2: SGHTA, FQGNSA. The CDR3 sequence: CASSQGTGGNEQYF. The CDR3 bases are TGTGCCAGCAGCCAGGGGACAGGGGGTAACGAGCAGTACTTC.

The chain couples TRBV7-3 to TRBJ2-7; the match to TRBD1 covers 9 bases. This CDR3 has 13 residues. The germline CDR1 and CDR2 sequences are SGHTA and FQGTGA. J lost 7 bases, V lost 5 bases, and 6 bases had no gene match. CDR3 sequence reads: CASSPQGAQEQYF. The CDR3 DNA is TGTGCCAGCAGCCCACAGGGGGCGCAGGAGCAGTACTTC.

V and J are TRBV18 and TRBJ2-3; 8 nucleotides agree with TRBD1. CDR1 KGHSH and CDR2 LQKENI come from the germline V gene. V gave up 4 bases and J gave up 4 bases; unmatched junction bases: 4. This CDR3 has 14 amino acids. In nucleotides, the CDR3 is TGTGCCAGCTCACTCACAGGGGGGCCAGATACGCAGTATTTT. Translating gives CASSLTGGPDTQYF.

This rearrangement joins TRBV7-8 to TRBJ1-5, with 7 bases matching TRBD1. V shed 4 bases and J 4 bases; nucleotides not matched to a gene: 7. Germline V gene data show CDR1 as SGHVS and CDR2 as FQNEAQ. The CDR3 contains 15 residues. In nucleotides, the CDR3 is TGTGCCAGCAGCTACGGGACAGTACTTAATCAGCCCCAGCATTTT. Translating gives CASSYGTVLNQPQHF.

The CDR3 loop reads CASSPDRVSGSNEQFF. The CDR3 DNA reads TGTGCCAGCAGCCCGGACAGGGTATCGGGCTCAAATGAGCAGTTCTTC. The rearrangement links TRBV7-2 to TRBJ2-1; 8 bases line up with TRBD1. The ends lost 5 bases at V and 7 bases at J; junction bases unmatched: 13. CDR1 and CDR2 from the germline V gene are SGHTA and FQGNSA. The CDR3 is 16 residues long.